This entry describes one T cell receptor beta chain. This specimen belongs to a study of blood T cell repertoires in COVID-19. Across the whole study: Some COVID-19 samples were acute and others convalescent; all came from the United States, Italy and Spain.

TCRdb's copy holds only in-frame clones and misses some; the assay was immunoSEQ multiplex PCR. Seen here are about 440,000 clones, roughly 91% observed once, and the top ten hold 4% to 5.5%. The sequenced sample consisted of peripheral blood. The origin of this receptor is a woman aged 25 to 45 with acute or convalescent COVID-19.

This CDR3 reads CASSLWVTGGTDTQYF. The CDR3 nucleotides read TGTGCCAGCAGCTTGTGGGTGACAGGGGGCACAGATACGCAGTATTTT. This chain joins TRBV7-9 and TRBJ2-3; 8 bases agree with TRBD1. V lost 3 bases, J lost 1 base, and 6 bases stayed unmatched. Germline V lookup: CDR1 SEHNR, CDR2 FQNEAQ (reference sequence). The length of the CDR3 is 16 residues.